The rows below give T cell receptor beta chains drawn from one sample of a study of Ad26.COV2.S vaccination and SARS-CoV-2 variants. The protocol was immunoSEQ multiplex PCR, while the TCRdb copy is restricted to in-frame clones and leaves out a portion. The sample records about 180,000 clones, roughly 85% being singletons. Sample: peripheral blood, taken after recovery from COVID-19. All receptors derive from a human donor who had recovered from COVID-19. Both conserved end residues are part of each CDR3. A D gene is named only where the DNA matches it firmly. Clone sizes are given selectively: once, few, many, or a class where the clone is expanded.

clone_size,d_call,v_call,j_call,cdr3_length,cdr3_aa,cdr3_nt
-,TRBD2,TRBV2,TRBJ2-5,15,CASSMGTSAQETQYF,TGTGCCAGCAGTATGGGGACTAGCGCACAAGAGACCCAGTACTTC
few,-,TRBV7-3,TRBJ1-1,13,CASSLTGGTEAFF,TGTGCCAGCAGCCTTACCGGGGGCACTGAAGCTTTCTTT
-,-,TRBV4-2,TRBJ2-1,16,CASSQEGGLSYNEQFF,TGTGCCAGCAGCCAAGAGGGGGGCTTGTCCTACAATGAGCAGTTCTTC
-,-,TRBV30,TRBJ1-5,14,CAWSVQISNQPQHF,TGTGCCTGGAGTGTACAGATAAGCAATCAGCCCCAGCATTTT
once,-,TRBV3-1/TRBV3-2,TRBJ1-1,12,CASLGMNTEAFF,TGTGCCAGCCTGGGGATGAACACTGAAGCTTTCTTT
-,-,TRBV6-5,TRBJ2-7,16,CASSYSRKSTTYEQYF,TGTGCCAGCAGTTACTCAAGGAAAAGTACAACCTACGAGCAGTACTTC
-,TRBD1,TRBV5-1,TRBJ1-2,12,CASSPGTDGYTF,TGCGCCAGCAGCCCAGGGACAGATGGCTACACCTTC
-,TRBD2,TRBV11-3,TRBJ2-7,13,CASGLAGSYEQYF,TGTGCCAGCGGACTAGCGGGATCCTACGAGCAGTACTTC
few,-,TRBV7-9,TRBJ1-1,13,CASSSQGNTEAFF,TGTGCCAGCAGCTCACAGGGGAACACTGAAGCTTTCTTT
-,-,TRBV11-1,TRBJ2-3,16,CASSLVMGVVTDTQYF,TGTGCCAGCAGCTTAGTAATGGGGGTTGTGACAGATACGCAGTATTTT
-,TRBD1,TRBV7-7,TRBJ2-5,14,CASSVDRGRETQYF,TGTGCTAGCAGCGTGGACAGGGGCAGGGAGACCCAGTACTTC
-,-,TRBV25-1,TRBJ1-1,13,CASSELGGRGAFF,TGTGCCAGCAGTGAATTGGGGGGGCGCGGAGCTTTCTTT
-,-,TRBV9,TRBJ2-1,15,CASSVVGRPRDEQFF,TGTGCCAGCAGCGTAGTGGGCAGGCCTCGGGATGAGCAGTTCTTC
-,TRBD2,TRBV27,TRBJ2-2,19,CASSPLTAGLAGAAGELFF,TGTGCCAGCAGTCCCTTAACCGCGGGACTAGCGGGAGCGGCCGGGGAGCTGTTTTTT
-,-,TRBV1,TRBJ2-5,15,CTSSQDLRPQETQYF,TGCACCAGCAGCCAAGATCTGAGACCCCAAGAGACCCAGTACTTC
once,TRBD2,TRBV7-3,TRBJ2-2,16,CASSLLAGGNTGELFF,TGTGCCAGCAGCCTACTAGCGGGAGGGAACACCGGGGAGCTGTTTTTT
-,-,TRBV24-1,TRBJ2-3,13,CATSSDFTDTQYF,TGTGCCACCAGTTCTGACTTCACAGATACGCAGTATTTT
-,-,TRBV10-3,TRBJ2-3,14,CAISDQDDTDTQYF,TGTGCCATCAGTGATCAGGACGATACAGATACGCAGTATTTT
-,TRBD1,TRBV5-4,TRBJ2-7,13,CASRNRGVYEQYF,TGTGCCAGCAGAAACAGGGGTGTCTACGAGCAGTACTTC
once,TRBD2,TRBV9,TRBJ2-5,15,CASSVEGLASETQYF,TGTGCCAGCAGCGTAGAGGGACTAGCGAGTGAGACCCAGTACTTC
-,-,TRBV2,TRBJ2-1,15,CASSARGGSKGAQFF,TGTGCCAGCAGTGCTCGCGGCGGTTCTAAAGGGGCGCAGTTCTTC
-,TRBD2,TRBV19,TRBJ2-1,17,CASSLSTGTSGYNEQFF,TGTGCCAGTAGTCTCAGCACCGGGACTAGCGGATACAATGAGCAGTTCTTC
-,TRBD2,TRBV9,TRBJ2-1,15,CASSVVAGDYNEQFF,TGTGCCAGCAGCGTAGTAGCGGGAGATTACAATGAGCAGTTCTTC
once,TRBD2,TRBV14,TRBJ2-7,15,CASSQRRSSGAEQYF,TGTGCCAGCAGCCAAAGAAGGTCTAGCGGGGCCGAGCAGTACTTC
-,TRBD1,TRBV10-2,TRBJ1-1,15,CASSRQGGGSTEAFF,TGCGCCAGCAGCAGACAGGGTGGTGGGAGCACTGAAGCTTTCTTT
-,-,TRBV25-1,TRBJ2-7,12,CASIGRTYEQYF,TGTGCCAGCATCGGCAGGACCTACGAGCAGTACTTC
-,-,TRBV19,TRBJ1-5,15,CASRQYHGGNQPQHF,TGTGCCAGTAGGCAGTATCACGGGGGCAATCAGCCCCAGCATTTT
-,-,TRBV4-2,TRBJ2-5,13,CASSQETVETQYF,TGTGCCAGCAGCCAAGAAACGGTGGAGACCCAGTACTTC
-,-,TRBV9,TRBJ2-2,15,CASSVGRLGTGELFF,TGTGCCAGCAGCGTAGGGAGACTAGGCACCGGGGAGCTGTTTTTT
few,TRBD1,TRBV16,TRBJ1-5,14,CASSQSQGDQPQHF,TGTGCCAGCAGCCAATCGCAGGGGGATCAGCCCCAGCATTTT
-,-,TRBV5-5,TRBJ2-5,16,CASSLEPGGERETQYF,TGTGCCAGCAGCTTGGAACCAGGCGGAGAAAGAGAGACCCAGTACTTC
-,-,TRBV6-5,TRBJ1-2,13,CASSYGDYYGYTF,TGTGCCAGCAGTTACGGGGACTACTATGGCTACACCTTC
-,-,TRBV30,TRBJ1-5,15,CAYNPGPSSNQPQHF,TGTGCCTACAATCCGGGACCCAGTAGCAATCAGCCCCAGCATTTT
-,-,TRBV5-1,TRBJ2-7,15,CASSLEGDSPYEQYF,TGCGCCAGCAGCTTGGAAGGAGACTCACCCTACGAGCAGTACTTC
-,-,TRBV12-3/TRBV12-4,TRBJ2-2,11,CASTFTGELFF,TGTGCCAGCACATTCACCGGGGAGCTGTTTTTT
-,-,TRBV29-1,TRBJ2-2,15,CSVEELSANTGELFF,TGCAGCGTTGAAGAGCTCAGTGCGAACACCGGGGAGCTGTTTTTT
-,-,TRBV5-5,TRBJ1-5,16,CASSLRGVNSNQPQHF,TGTGCCAGCAGCTTGAGAGGGGTCAATAGCAATCAGCCCCAGCATTTT
few,-,TRBV5-1,TRBJ1-1,14,CASSPGSPNTEAFF,TGCGCCAGCAGCCCTGGTAGTCCGAACACTGAAGCTTTCTTT
-,TRBD2,TRBV10-1,TRBJ2-1,14,CASSDGLADNEQFF,TGCGCCAGCAGTGACGGACTAGCGGACAATGAGCAGTTCTTC
-,-,TRBV5-6,TRBJ2-3,16,CASSSERRRRTDTQYF,TGTGCCAGCAGCTCCGAGAGACGACGGCGCACAGATACGCAGTATTTT
-,-,TRBV6-5,TRBJ2-7,14,CASSPLRTLNEQYF,TGTGCCAGCAGTCCGTTGAGGACCTTAAACGAGCAGTACTTC
-,-,TRBV2,TRBJ1-1,14,CASITLGGSTEAFF,TGTGCCAGCATCACGCTAGGAGGAAGCACTGAAGCTTTCTTT
-,TRBD1,TRBV11-2,TRBJ1-4,12,CASSIGTEKLFF,TGTGCCAGCAGTATAGGGACAGAGAAACTGTTTTTT